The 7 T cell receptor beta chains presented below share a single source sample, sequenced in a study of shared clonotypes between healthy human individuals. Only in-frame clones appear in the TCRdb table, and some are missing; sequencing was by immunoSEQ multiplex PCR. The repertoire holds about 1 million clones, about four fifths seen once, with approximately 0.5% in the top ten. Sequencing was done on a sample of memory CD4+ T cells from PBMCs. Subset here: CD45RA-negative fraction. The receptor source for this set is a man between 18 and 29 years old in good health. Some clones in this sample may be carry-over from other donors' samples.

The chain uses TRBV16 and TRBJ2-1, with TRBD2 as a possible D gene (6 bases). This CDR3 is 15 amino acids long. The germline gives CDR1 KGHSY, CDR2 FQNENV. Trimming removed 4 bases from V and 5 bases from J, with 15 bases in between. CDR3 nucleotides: TGTGCCAGCAGCCCTCTAGGAGGGAAAGACAATGAGCAGTTCTTC. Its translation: CASSPLGGKDNEQFF. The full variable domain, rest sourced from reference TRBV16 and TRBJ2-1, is GEEVAQTPKHLVRGEGQKAKLYCAPIKGHSYVFWYQQVLKNEFKFLISFQNENVFDETGMPKERFSAKCLPNSPCSLEIQATKLEDSAVYFCASSPLGGKDNEQFFGPGTRLTVL.

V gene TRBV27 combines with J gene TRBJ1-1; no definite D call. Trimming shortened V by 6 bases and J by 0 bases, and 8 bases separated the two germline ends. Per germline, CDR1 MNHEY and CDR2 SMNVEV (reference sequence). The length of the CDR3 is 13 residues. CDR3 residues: CASRVEMNTEAFF. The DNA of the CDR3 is TGTGCCAGCAGGGTAGAGATGAACACTGAAGCTTTCTTT.

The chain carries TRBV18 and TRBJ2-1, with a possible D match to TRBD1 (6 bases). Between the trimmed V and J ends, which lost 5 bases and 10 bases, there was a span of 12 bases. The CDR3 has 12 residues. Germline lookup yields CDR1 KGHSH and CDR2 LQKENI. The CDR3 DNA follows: TGTGCCAGCTCAGCACAGGGTCACGAGCAGTTCTTC. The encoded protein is CASSAQGHEQFF.

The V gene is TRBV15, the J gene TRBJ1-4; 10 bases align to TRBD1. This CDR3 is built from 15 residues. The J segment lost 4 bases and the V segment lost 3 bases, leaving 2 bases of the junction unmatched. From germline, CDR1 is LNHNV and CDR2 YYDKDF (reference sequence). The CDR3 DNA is TGTGCCACCAGCAGCCGGGACAGGGGTAATGAAAAACTGTTTTTT. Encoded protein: CATSSRDRGNEKLFF.

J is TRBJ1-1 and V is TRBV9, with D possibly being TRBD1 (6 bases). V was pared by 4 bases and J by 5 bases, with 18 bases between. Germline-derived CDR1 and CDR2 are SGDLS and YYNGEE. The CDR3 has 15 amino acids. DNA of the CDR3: TGTGCCAGCAGCCCTCGACCGGGGGCGTGGACTGAAGCTTTCTTT. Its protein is CASSPRPGAWTEAFF.

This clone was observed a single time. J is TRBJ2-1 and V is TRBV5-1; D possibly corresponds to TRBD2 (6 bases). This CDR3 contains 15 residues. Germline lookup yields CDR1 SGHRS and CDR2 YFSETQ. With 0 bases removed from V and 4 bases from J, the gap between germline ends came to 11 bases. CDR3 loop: CASSLDRGTYNEQFF. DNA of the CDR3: TGCGCCAGCAGCTTGGATCGTGGGACTTACAATGAGCAGTTCTTC.

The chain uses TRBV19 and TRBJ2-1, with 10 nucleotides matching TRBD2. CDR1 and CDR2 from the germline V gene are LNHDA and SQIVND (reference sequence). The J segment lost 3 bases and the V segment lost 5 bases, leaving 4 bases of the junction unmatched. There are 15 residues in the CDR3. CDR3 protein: CASSPGTSDYNEQFF. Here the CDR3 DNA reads TGTGCCAGTAGTCCCGGGACTAGCGACTACAATGAGCAGTTCTTC.